This entry features one TCR beta chain sequence. Its antigen is undetermined. This sample was taken from a study of glioma-infiltrating T cells after dendritic cell vaccination. The overall study: Between about 2002 and 2012, patients got autologous tumor lysate-pulsed dendritic cell vaccines.

General study results and limits: No direct clonality-survival link was found; a diverse polyclonal response may matter.

Profiled with immunoSEQ multiplex PCR; TCRdb holds only in-frame clones, not every one. The sample shows 30,000 to 40,000 clones, 82% of them seen only once. The V end was cut by 6 bases, the J end by 0 bases, with 30 bases between. Germline V gene sequence: CDR1 MNHEY, CDR2 SMNVEV (reference sequence). The CDR3 runs to 21 residues. Only patients with spare fresh-frozen tumor and over two years of follow-up were included. The chain has TRBV27 and TRBJ2-1; maybe TRBD2 (6 bases). Sequencing used blood, obtained before dendritic cell vaccination. The TCR sequence derives from a human donor with glioblastoma. CDR3 nucleotide sequence: TGTGCCAGCAGAAATCGACTAGTACGTTCATTTGGAGAGGGCTCCTACAATGAGCAGTTCTTC. Protein: CASRNRLVRSFGEGSYNEQFF.